This T cell receptor beta chain was sequenced during a study of T cell responses to AZD1222 COVID-19 vaccine. Germline assignment: CDR1 LNHDA and CDR2 SQIVND (reference sequence). V was cut by 6 bases and J by 6 bases, with 14 bases left in between. This CDR3 has 13 amino acids. This table comes from immunoSEQ multiplex PCR, and its TCRdb copy is limited to in-frame clones, with some not included. There are about 99,000 clones in the sample; about 91% occur only once, and roughly 20% lies in the top ten. The TCR sequence derives from an adult in good health. The source was peripheral blood, collected on day 0 of AZD1222 vaccination. The chain links TRBV19 to TRBJ1-1, with D unclear. The CDR3 sequence: CASSKTIDAEAFF. CDR3 DNA sequence: TGTGCCAGTAGCAAAACGATAGACGCTGAAGCTTTCTTT.